This is a list of T cell receptor beta chains from one sample in a study of T-cell reconstitution after alpha-beta-depleted transplantation in children. From the PCR reads, TCRdb called clonotypes with MiXCR, one entry per CDR3 protein. Of 780,000 or so distinct CDR3 sequences in the sample, about 15% were seen once. The specimen comprised PBMCs, mostly from graft donor cells, sampled 360 days after TCRalphabeta/CD19-depleted stem cell transplant. These receptors were collected from a male patient aged 10 to 17 who had a stem cell transplant for acute lymphoblastic leukemia, so the T cells may come from the graft donor. CDR3s include the opening cysteine and the closing phenylalanine or tryptophan. The order of the fields is CDR3 protein, CDR3 DNA, V gene, clone size, J gene, D gene. D genes are given only for firm matches. The size of a clone is reported for some rows only, either as once, few or many, or as a class for expanded clones.

CDR3aa: CASSQSTGLVGTQYF
CDR3nt: TGCGCCAGCAGCCAATCGACAGGGCTTGTGGGGACCCAGTACTTC
v_gene: TRBV4-1
abundance: .
j_gene: TRBJ2-5
d_gene: TRBD1

CDR3aa: CASSPPTGSTEAFF
CDR3nt: TGTGCCAGCAGTCCCCCGACAGGGAGCACTGAAGCTTTCTTT
v_gene: TRBV27
abundance: .
j_gene: TRBJ1-1
d_gene: TRBD1

CDR3aa: CASSLEGFVVTEAFF
CDR3nt: TGTGCCAGCAGTTTAGAGGGATTCGTGGTTACTGAAGCTTTCTTT
v_gene: TRBV12-3/TRBV12-4
abundance: many
j_gene: TRBJ1-1
d_gene: .

CDR3aa: CASSYSGDYTF
CDR3nt: TGTGCCAGCAGTTACTCAGGGGACTACACCTTC
v_gene: TRBV6-5
abundance: .
j_gene: TRBJ1-2
d_gene: .

CDR3aa: CASGGLAGVEQFF
CDR3nt: TGTGCCAGCGGGGGACTAGCGGGGGTGGAGCAGTTCTTC
v_gene: TRBV25-1
abundance: .
j_gene: TRBJ2-1
d_gene: TRBD2

CDR3aa: CASSPQGSGANVLTF
CDR3nt: TGCGCCAGCAGCCCACAGGGTTCTGGGGCCAACGTCCTGACTTTC
v_gene: TRBV5-1
abundance: few
j_gene: TRBJ2-6
d_gene: .

CDR3aa: CSAVKDPHTQGGYF
CDR3nt: TGCAGTGCGGTCAAGGACCCGCACACACAGGGTGGATACTTC
v_gene: TRBV20-1
abundance: .
j_gene: TRBJ2-1
d_gene: .

CDR3aa: CSAPRDTTYEQYF
CDR3nt: TGCAGTGCCCCGAGGGACACCACCTACGAGCAGTACTTC
v_gene: TRBV20-1
abundance: once
j_gene: TRBJ2-7
d_gene: .

CDR3aa: CASSPPGLAGEVADTQYF
CDR3nt: TGTGCCAGCAGTCCACCGGGACTAGCGGGAGAAGTGGCAGATACGCAGTATTTT
v_gene: TRBV12-3/TRBV12-4
abundance: .
j_gene: TRBJ2-3
d_gene: TRBD2

CDR3aa: CASSFSGLGNEQFF
CDR3nt: TGTGCCAGCAGCTTTTCCGGACTAGGCAATGAGCAGTTCTTC
v_gene: TRBV7-2
abundance: few
j_gene: TRBJ2-1
d_gene: TRBD2

CDR3aa: CASTHATGSGYEQFF
CDR3nt: TGCGCCAGCACCCACGCTACAGGGAGTGGTTATGAGCAGTTCTTC
v_gene: TRBV5-1
abundance: many
j_gene: TRBJ2-1
d_gene: .

CDR3aa: CSVVGTTPNEQFF
CDR3nt: TGCAGCGTTGTTGGGACTACCCCCAATGAGCAGTTCTTC
v_gene: TRBV29-1
abundance: .
j_gene: TRBJ2-1
d_gene: TRBD2

CDR3aa: CASSPPGQGVNRTELANTGELFF
CDR3nt: TGTGCCAGCAGCCCGCCGGGACAGGGGGTGAACAGGACCGAACTCGCGAACACCGGGGAGCTGTTTTTT
v_gene: TRBV13
abundance: .
j_gene: TRBJ2-2
d_gene: TRBD1

CDR3aa: CATSDPSGSTGELFF
CDR3nt: TGTGCCACCAGTGACCCTAGCGGGAGCACCGGGGAGCTGTTTTTT
v_gene: TRBV24-1
abundance: .
j_gene: TRBJ2-2
d_gene: TRBD2

CDR3aa: CASSSLSQAGGYTF
CDR3nt: TGTGCCAGCAGCTCCCTTTCCCAGGCCGGGGGCTACACCTTC
v_gene: TRBV7-8
abundance: many
j_gene: TRBJ1-2
d_gene: .

CDR3aa: CSASPASGSRRNTGELFF
CDR3nt: TGCAGTGCAAGTCCCGCTAGCGGGAGCCGTCGGAACACCGGGGAGCTGTTTTTT
v_gene: TRBV20-1
abundance: few
j_gene: TRBJ2-2
d_gene: TRBD2

CDR3aa: CASSPNYQPQHF
CDR3nt: TGTGCCAGCAGCCCAAATTATCAGCCCCAGCATTTT
v_gene: TRBV12-3/TRBV12-4
abundance: many
j_gene: TRBJ1-5
d_gene: .

CDR3aa: CASSYKGTSYYNEQFF
CDR3nt: TGTGCCAGCAGCTACAAAGGGACTAGCTACTACAATGAGCAGTTCTTC
v_gene: TRBV4-2
abundance: once
j_gene: TRBJ2-1
d_gene: TRBD2

CDR3aa: CASSKGSHHNEQFF
CDR3nt: TGTGCCAGCAGCAAGGGTAGCCACCACAATGAGCAGTTCTTC
v_gene: TRBV21-1
abundance: .
j_gene: TRBJ2-1
d_gene: .

CDR3aa: CSAYNRNTEAFF
CDR3nt: TGCAGCGCCTATAACAGGAACACTGAAGCTTTCTTT
v_gene: TRBV29-1
abundance: .
j_gene: TRBJ1-1
d_gene: .

CDR3aa: CASSQPGLAERGTQYF
CDR3nt: TGCGCCAGCAGCCAGCCGGGACTAGCGGAAAGGGGGACCCAGTACTTC
v_gene: TRBV4-1
abundance: few
j_gene: TRBJ2-5
d_gene: TRBD2

CDR3aa: CASSQVPYGSSYNEQFF
CDR3nt: TGCGCCAGCAGCCAGGTCCCATACGGGAGCTCCTACAATGAGCAGTTCTTC
v_gene: TRBV4-1
abundance: few
j_gene: TRBJ2-1
d_gene: .

CDR3aa: CATSRDQRRVQETQYF
CDR3nt: TGTGCCACCAGCAGAGACCAGCGTCGAGTCCAAGAGACCCAGTACTTC
v_gene: TRBV15
abundance: few
j_gene: TRBJ2-5
d_gene: .

CDR3aa: CASSWPGQGANEQFF
CDR3nt: TGCGCCAGCAGCTGGCCGGGACAGGGGGCGAATGAGCAGTTCTTC
v_gene: TRBV5-1
abundance: many
j_gene: TRBJ2-1
d_gene: TRBD1

CDR3aa: CASSHPVRGSEKLFF
CDR3nt: TGCGCCAGCAGCCATCCAGTCCGGGGTAGTGAAAAACTGTTTTTT
v_gene: TRBV4-1
abundance: many
j_gene: TRBJ1-4
d_gene: .

CDR3aa: CSAEPGGFDTEAFF
CDR3nt: TGCAGTGCTGAGCCGGGGGGGTTCGACACTGAAGCTTTCTTT
v_gene: TRBV20-1
abundance: few
j_gene: TRBJ1-1
d_gene: .

CDR3aa: CASSLVLHTEAFF
CDR3nt: TGTGCCAGCAGCTTAGTATTACACACTGAAGCTTTCTTT
v_gene: TRBV7-6
abundance: few
j_gene: TRBJ1-1
d_gene: .

CDR3aa: CASSRQGGYQPQHF
CDR3nt: TGTGCCAGCAGCCGACAGGGGGGGTATCAGCCCCAGCATTTT
v_gene: TRBV12-3/TRBV12-4
abundance: .
j_gene: TRBJ1-5
d_gene: TRBD1

CDR3aa: CSAREFRGYPDTQYF
CDR3nt: TGCAGTGCTAGAGAGTTTCGCGGGTATCCAGATACGCAGTATTTT
v_gene: TRBV20-1
abundance: .
j_gene: TRBJ2-3
d_gene: .

CDR3aa: CASSESDWDEQYF
CDR3nt: TGTGCCAGCAGTGAGAGTGACTGGGACGAGCAGTACTTC
v_gene: TRBV12-3/TRBV12-4
abundance: .
j_gene: TRBJ2-7
d_gene: .

CDR3aa: CASSLGLPVTDTQYF
CDR3nt: TGTGCCAGCAGCTTGGGACTACCGGTAACAGATACGCAGTATTTT
v_gene: TRBV7-9
abundance: few
j_gene: TRBJ2-3
d_gene: TRBD2

CDR3aa: CASSWTGVVGEQYF
CDR3nt: TGTGCCAGCAGCTGGACAGGGGTTGTAGGGGAGCAGTACTTC
v_gene: TRBV7-2
abundance: .
j_gene: TRBJ2-7
d_gene: TRBD1

CDR3aa: CASSQGPRDEQFF
CDR3nt: TGCGCCAGCAGCCAAGGGCCTAGAGATGAGCAGTTCTTC
v_gene: TRBV4-1
abundance: .
j_gene: TRBJ2-1
d_gene: .

CDR3aa: CASSLGGRTILETQYF
CDR3nt: TGCGCCAGCAGCTTGGGCGGGAGGACAATCTTAGAGACCCAGTACTTC
v_gene: TRBV5-1
abundance: .
j_gene: TRBJ2-5
d_gene: TRBD2